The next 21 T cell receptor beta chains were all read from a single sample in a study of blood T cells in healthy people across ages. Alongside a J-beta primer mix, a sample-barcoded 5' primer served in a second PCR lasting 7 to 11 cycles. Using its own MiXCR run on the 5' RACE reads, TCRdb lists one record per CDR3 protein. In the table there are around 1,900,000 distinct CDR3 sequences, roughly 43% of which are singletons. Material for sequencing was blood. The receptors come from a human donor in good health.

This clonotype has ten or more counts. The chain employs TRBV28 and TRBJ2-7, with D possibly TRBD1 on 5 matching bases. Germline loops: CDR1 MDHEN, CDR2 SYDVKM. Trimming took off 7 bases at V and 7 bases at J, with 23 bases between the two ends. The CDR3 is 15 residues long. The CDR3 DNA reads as TGTGCCAGCACACCGGCCGGCAGGGCGCAATGGGAGCAGTACTTC. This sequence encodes CASTPAGRAQWEQYF.

CDR3 nucleotide sequence: TGCAGCGTTGAGTCCCAGGGAGATCACTATGGCTACACCTTC. Translation: CSVESQGDHYGYTF. V usage is TRBV29-1 and J usage is TRBJ1-2; a weak D match, TRBD1 (5 bases). Germline lookup yields CDR1 SQVTM and CDR2 ANQGSEA. Between the trimmed V and J ends, which lost 3 bases and 3 bases, there was a span of 14 bases. The CDR3 has 14 amino acids.

The chain's CDR3 is CASSSRDRSSGNTIYF. The DNA of the CDR3 is TGTGCCAGCAGCTCTAGGGACAGGTCCTCTGGAAACACCATATATTTT. The chain is built from TRBV13 and TRBJ1-3, with 8 bases aligning to TRBD1. Germline V gene sequence: CDR1 PRHDT, CDR2 FYEKMQ (reference sequence). V dropped 4 bases and J dropped 0; count of bases not matched to a gene: 5. CDR3 size: 16 residues. Drawing the rest from reference TRBV13 and TRBJ1-3, the complete variable domain is AAGVIQSPRHLIKEKRETATLKCYPIPRHDTVYWYQQGPGQDPQFLISFYEKMQSDKGSIPDRFSAQQFSDYHSELNMSSLELGDSALYFCASSSRDRSSGNTIYFGEGSWLTVV.

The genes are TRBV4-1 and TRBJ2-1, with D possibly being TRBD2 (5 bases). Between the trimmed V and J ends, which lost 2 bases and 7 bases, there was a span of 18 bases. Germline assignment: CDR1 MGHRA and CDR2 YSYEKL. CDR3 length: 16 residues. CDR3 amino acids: CASSQIVGGRRNEQFF. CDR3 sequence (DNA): TGCGCCAGCAGCCAAATCGTGGGCGGGCGGAGGAATGAGCAGTTCTTC.

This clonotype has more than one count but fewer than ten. DNA for the CDR3: TGTGCCAGCAGTTACGGGCCCGGGAACACTGAAGCTTTCTTT. This encodes CASSYGPGNTEAFF. The rearrangement uses TRBV6-5 and TRBJ1-1; D is uncertain. In germline, CDR1 is MNHEY, CDR2 SVGAGI. V shed 2 bases and J shed 1 base, with 8 bases lying between them. The CDR3 runs 14 residues.

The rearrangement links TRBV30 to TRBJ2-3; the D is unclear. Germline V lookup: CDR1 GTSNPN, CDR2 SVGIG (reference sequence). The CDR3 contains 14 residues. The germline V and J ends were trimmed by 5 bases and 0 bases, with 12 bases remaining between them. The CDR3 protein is CAWGEGSSTDTQYF. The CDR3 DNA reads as TGTGCCTGGGGAGAAGGATCTAGCACAGATACGCAGTATTTT.

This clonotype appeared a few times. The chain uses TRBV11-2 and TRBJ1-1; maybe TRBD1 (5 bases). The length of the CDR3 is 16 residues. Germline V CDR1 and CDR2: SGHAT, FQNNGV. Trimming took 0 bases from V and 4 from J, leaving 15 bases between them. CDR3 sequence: CASSLDRGRASTEAFF. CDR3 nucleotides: TGTGCCAGCAGCTTAGATCGGGGCAGGGCGAGCACTGAAGCTTTCTTT. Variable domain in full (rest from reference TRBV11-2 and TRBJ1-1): EAGVAQSPRYKIIEKRQSVAFWCNPISGHATLYWYQQILGQGPKLLIQFQNNGVVDDSQLPKDRFSAERLKGVDSTLKIQPAKLEDSAVYLCASSLDRGRASTEAFFGQGTRLTVV.

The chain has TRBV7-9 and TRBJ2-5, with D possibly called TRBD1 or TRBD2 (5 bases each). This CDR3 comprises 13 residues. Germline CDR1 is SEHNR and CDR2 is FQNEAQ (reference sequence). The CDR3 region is CARRDVDSETQYF. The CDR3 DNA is TGTGCTCGCCGGGACGTCGATTCAGAGACCCAGTACTTC.

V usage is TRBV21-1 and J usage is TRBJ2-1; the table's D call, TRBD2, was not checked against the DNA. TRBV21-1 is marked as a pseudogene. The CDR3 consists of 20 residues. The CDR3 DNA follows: TGTGCCAGCAGCAAAGTAGAAGGGAGAAGCGGGGGGGCTTGTTCAAATGAGCAGTTCTTC. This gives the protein CASSKVEGRSGGACSNEQFF.

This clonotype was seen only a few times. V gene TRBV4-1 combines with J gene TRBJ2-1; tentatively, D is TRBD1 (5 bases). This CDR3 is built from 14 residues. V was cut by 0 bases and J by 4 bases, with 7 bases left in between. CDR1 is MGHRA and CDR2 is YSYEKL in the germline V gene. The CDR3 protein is CASSQEQAYNEQFF. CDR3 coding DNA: TGCGCCAGCAGCCAAGAACAGGCTTACAATGAGCAGTTCTTC.

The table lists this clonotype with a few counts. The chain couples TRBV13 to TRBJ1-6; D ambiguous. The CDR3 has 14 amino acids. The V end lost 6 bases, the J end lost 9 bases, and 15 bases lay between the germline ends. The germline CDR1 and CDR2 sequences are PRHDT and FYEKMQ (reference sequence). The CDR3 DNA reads TGTGCCAGCAGGAGGGCAACCTTTGGTTCACCCCTCCACTTT. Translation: CASRRATFGSPLHF.

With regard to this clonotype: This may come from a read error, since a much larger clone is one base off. The CDR3 sequence: CACSRQAQGEGTF. The DNA of the CDR3 is TGTGCCTGCAGCAGACAGGCACAGGGGGAAGGCACCTTC. The chain links TRBV7-3 to TRBJ1-2; 8 nucleotides match TRBD1. CDR1 is SGHTA and CDR2 is FQGTGA in the germline V gene. The CDR3 extends over 13 amino acids.

CDR3 in DNA: TGTGCCAGCAGCGTAGCTGAGAACACTGAAGCTTTCTTT. Translation: CASSVAENTEAFF. The J gene is TRBJ1-1, the V gene TRBV9; D unclear. The CDR3 covers 13 residues. Germline CDR1 and CDR2: SGDLS and YYNGEE. V was shortened by 0 bases and J by 1 base, with 4 bases between the two germline ends.

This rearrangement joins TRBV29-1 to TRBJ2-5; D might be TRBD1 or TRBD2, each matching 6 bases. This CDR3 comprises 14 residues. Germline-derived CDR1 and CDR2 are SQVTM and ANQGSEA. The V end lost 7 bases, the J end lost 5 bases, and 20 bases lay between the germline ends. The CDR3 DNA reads TGCAGCGCCGCCAACACGGGGGCAAGGGAGACCCAGTACTTC. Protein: CSAANTGARETQYF.

In DNA form, the CDR3 reads TGTGCCATATCTCGGGATGAAAAACTGTTTTTT. It codes for CAISRDEKLFF. The V gene is TRBV7-2, the J gene TRBJ1-4, with D hard to call. V was pared by 10 bases and J by 6 bases, with 9 bases between. In germline, CDR1 is SGHTA, CDR2 FQGNSA. The CDR3 totals 11 residues.

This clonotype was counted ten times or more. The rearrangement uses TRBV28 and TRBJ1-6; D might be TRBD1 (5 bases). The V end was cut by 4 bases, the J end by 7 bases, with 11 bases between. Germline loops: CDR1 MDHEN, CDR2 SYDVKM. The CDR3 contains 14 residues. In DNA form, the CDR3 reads TGTGCCAGCAGTTCATCCAGGGCAAATTCACCCCTCCACTTT. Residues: CASSSSRANSPLHF. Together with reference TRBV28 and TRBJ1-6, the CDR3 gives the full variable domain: DVKVTQSSRYLVKRTGEKVFLECVQDMDHENMFWYRQDPGLGLRLIYFSYDVKMKEKGDIPEGYSVSREKKERFSLILESASTNQTSMYLCASSSSRANSPLHFGNGTRLTVT.

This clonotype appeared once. CDR3 amino acids: CASSPGTLGVNQPQHF. The CDR3 DNA sequence: TGTGCCAGCAGCCCTGGGACCCTTGGGGTTAATCAGCCCCAGCATTTT. The genes are TRBV28 and TRBJ1-5, with a tentative D call TRBD1 (5 bases). CDR1 and CDR2 (germline): MDHEN, SYDVKM. The V and J ends lost 6 bases and 4 bases respectively, with 19 bases between them. This CDR3 is built from 16 residues.

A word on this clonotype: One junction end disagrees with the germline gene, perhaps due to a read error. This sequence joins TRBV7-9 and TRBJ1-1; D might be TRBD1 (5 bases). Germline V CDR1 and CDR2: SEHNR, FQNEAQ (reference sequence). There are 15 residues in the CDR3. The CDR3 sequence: CVSSLQEAVNTEAFF. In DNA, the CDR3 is TGTGTCAGCAGCCTACAGGAGGCTGTGAACACTGAAGCTTTCTTT.

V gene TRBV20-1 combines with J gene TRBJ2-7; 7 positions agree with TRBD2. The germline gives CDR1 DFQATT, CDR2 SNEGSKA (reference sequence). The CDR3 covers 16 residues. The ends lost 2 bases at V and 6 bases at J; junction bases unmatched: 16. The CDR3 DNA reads TGCAGTGCTAGAAGGGAGGTTACGGCGGGGGTTCTCGAGCAGTACTTC. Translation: CSARREVTAGVLEQYF.

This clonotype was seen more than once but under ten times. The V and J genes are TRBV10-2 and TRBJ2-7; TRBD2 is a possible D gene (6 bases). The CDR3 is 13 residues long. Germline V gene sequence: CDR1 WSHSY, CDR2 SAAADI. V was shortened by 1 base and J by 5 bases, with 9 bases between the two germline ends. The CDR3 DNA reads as TGCGCCAGCAGTGAGTATGCGGGGAACGAGCAGTACTTC. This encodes CASSEYAGNEQYF.

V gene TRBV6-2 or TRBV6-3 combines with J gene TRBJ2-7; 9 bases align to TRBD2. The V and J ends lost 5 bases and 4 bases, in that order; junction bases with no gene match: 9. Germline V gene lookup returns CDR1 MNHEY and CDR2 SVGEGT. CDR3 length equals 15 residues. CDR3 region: CASSQIWTSAYEQYF. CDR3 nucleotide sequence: TGTGCCAGCAGTCAAATTTGGACTAGCGCGTACGAGCAGTACTTC.